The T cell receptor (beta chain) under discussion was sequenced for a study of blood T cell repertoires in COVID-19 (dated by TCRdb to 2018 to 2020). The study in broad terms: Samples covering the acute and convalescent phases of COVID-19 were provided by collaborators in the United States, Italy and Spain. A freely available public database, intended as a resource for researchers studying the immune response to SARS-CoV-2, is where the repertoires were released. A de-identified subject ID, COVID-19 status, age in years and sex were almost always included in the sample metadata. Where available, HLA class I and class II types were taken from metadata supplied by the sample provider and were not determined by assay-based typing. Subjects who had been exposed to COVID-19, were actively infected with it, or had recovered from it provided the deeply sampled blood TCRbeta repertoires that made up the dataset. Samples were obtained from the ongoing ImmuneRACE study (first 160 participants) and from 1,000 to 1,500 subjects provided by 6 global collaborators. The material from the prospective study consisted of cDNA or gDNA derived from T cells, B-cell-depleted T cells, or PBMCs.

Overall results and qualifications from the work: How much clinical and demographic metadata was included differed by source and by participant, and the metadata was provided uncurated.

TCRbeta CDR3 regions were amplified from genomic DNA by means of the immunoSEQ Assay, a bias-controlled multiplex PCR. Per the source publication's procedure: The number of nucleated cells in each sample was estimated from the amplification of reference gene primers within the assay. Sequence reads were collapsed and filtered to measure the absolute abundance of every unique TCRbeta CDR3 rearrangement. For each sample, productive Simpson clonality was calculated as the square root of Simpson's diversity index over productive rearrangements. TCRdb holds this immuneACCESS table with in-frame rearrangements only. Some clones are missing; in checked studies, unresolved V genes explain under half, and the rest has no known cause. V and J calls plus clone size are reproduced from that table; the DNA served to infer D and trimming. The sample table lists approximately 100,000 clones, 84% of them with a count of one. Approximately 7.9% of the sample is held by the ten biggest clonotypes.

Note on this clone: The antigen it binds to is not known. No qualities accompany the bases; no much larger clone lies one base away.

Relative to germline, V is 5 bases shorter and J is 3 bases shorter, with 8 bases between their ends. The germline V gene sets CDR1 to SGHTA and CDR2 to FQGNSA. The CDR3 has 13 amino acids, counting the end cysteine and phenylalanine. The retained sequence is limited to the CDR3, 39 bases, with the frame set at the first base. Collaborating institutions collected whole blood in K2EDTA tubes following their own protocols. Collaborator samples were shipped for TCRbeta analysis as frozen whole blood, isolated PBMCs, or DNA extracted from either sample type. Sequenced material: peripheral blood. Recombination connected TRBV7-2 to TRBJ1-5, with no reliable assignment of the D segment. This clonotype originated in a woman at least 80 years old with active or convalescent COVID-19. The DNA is TGTGCCAGCAGCCCTACCCACAATCAGCCCCAGCATTTT. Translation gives CASSPTHNQPQHF.